Described below is a single T cell receptor (beta chain) sequence and its context. The antigen remains undetermined. The sample is drawn from a study of T cells after yellow fever vaccination. Study in general: For low cell numbers, libraries were made with SMART-Seq v4 Ultra Low Input. The study, taken as a whole, reports: Clones from primary vaccination mostly reappeared after the booster (around 96% CD4, around 90% CD8). Any FACS-sorted repertoire could hold abundant clonotypes that contaminate it from the bulk population.

Production of TCR cDNA was by 5'RACE template switching, which also added a universal primer site and UMIs. From the 5' RACE reads, TCRdb called clonotypes with MiXCR, one entry per CDR3 protein. This sample has about 330,000 distinct CDR3 sequences; roughly 8.6% occur once, and the top ten carry approximately 18%. The material sequenced was PBMCs, taken about 49 days after the first yellow fever vaccination. This receptor was obtained from a man younger than 30 who received the YFV17D yellow fever vaccine.

CDR3 amino acids: CASSRGLAGFYNEQFF. The CDR3 nucleotides are TGTGCCAGTAGTCGGGGACTAGCGGGGTTTTACAATGAGCAGTTCTTC. This sequence joins TRBV19 and TRBJ2-1, with 13 bases fitting TRBD2. The CDR3 runs 16 residues. V was clipped by 5 bases and J by 4 bases; unmatched bases: 5. CDR1 and CDR2 from the germline V gene are LNHDA and SQIVND (reference sequence).